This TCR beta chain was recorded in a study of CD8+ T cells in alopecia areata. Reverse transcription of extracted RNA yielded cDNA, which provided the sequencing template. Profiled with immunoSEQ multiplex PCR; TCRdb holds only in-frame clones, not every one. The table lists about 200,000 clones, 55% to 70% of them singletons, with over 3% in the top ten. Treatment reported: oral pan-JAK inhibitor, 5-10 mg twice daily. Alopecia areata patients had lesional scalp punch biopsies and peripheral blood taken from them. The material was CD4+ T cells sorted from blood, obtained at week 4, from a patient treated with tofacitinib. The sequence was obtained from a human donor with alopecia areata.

The CDR3 nucleotides read TGTGCCAGCAGCCCACGGGGGGGTGTGGATAATTCACCCCTCCACTTT. This sequence encodes CASSPRGGVDNSPLHF. This chain links TRBV27 with TRBJ1-6; D perhaps matches TRBD1 (5 bases). Trimming shortened V by 6 bases and J by 5 bases, and 17 bases separated the two germline ends. The CDR3 length is 16 residues. Germline V gene data show CDR1 as MNHEY and CDR2 as SMNVEV (reference sequence).